This TCR beta chain was obtained from a study of Tregs in tolerant kidney transplant recipients. The nonmyeloablative bone marrow transplants came from related graft donors, with transient mixed chimerism. Unstimulated regulatory T cells (CD4+CD25+CD127-), CD4+CD25- non-regulatory cells, CD4 and CD8 cells were FACS-sorted from thawed PBMCs. Germline-derived CDR1 and CDR2 are SGHKS and YYEKEE (reference sequence). There are 15 residues in the CDR3. V gave up 4 bases and J gave up 7 bases, with 20 bases separating them. Method: immunoSEQ multiplex PCR; TCRdb's copy keeps in-frame clones and lacks some. The table has 100,000 or so clones, approximately 93% seen once.

This clonotype was obtained from a human patient who received a combined kidney and bone marrow transplant. Some T cells may be provided by the graft donor. The sequenced sample was CD4+ T cells from blood (PBMCs), obtained 12 months after the transplant. V is TRBV5-5 and J is TRBJ1-1; D gene uncertain. The CDR3 coding sequence is TGTGCCAGCAGCCCTACGAAGGAGAGTGGATTTGAAGCTTTCTTT. Amino acids: CASSPTKESGFEAFF.